This paragraph covers one TCR beta chain sequence. Its antigen is undetermined. This sample is drawn from a study of OX40 agonist ivuxolimab in advanced cancers. On the study more broadly: In this cohort, patients received ivuxolimab, an agonistic anti-OX40 (CD134) antibody. The eligibility criteria allowed prior anti-PD-1, anti-PD-L1 or anti-CTLA-4 therapy, and approximately 38% had some.

Findings of the study overall: At 0.1 to 3.0 mg/kg and by week 6, clonal expansion occurred in CD4+ and CD8+ blood T cells.

Assay: immunoSEQ multiplex PCR; the TCRdb copy retains only in-frame clones and omits some. This sample has around 40,000 clones, with 80% found just once. CDR1 is MGHRA, CDR2 YSYEKL, per germline. With 8 bases clipped from V and 4 bases from J, the junction kept 15 bases outside the gene matches. The CDR3 covers 16 residues. V is TRBV4-1 and J is TRBJ2-3; 7 positions agree with TRBD2. The TCR originated in an adult with an advanced solid tumor such as melanoma, head and neck, liver or kidney cancer. Here the sequenced sample was CD4+ or CD8+ T cells sorted from blood, taken in a trial of the OX40 agonist ivuxolimab. Written as DNA, the CDR3 is TGCGCCAGCGCCCTGGGACTACCCGTTGTCGCAGATACGCAGTATTTT. It yields the protein CASALGLPVVADTQYF.